This TCR beta chain originates from a study of T cells in narcolepsy. Across the study: Healthy controls were enrolled alongside patients with narcolepsy type 1 or type 2.

The CDR3 loop spans 15 amino acids. Between the trimmed V and J ends, which lost 2 bases and 4 bases, there was a span of 13 bases. The germline CDR1 and CDR2 sequences are SGDLS and YYNGEE. Study results and caveats: Reportedly, autoreactive clonotypes were serially detected in patients' blood but not controls'. Comparing one patient's CSF and blood CD4+ clonotypes highlighted HCRT- and TRIB2-specific autoreactive clonotypes. Autoreactive clone sequences were missing from some blood memory CD4+ repertoires.

Of note for this clone: Antigen unknown.

Sequencing used immunoSEQ multiplex PCR; TCRdb keeps in-frame clones, though not all of them. Of about 20,000 clones listed, roughly 80% were seen once; the top ten hold over 1.5%. The sequence came from a human donor in good health. V gene TRBV9 combines with J gene TRBJ1-3; D perhaps matches TRBD1 (5 bases). The sample was memory (CD45RA-) CD4+ T cells from blood. CDR3 in amino acids: CASSVSQGVGNTIYF. The CDR3 nucleotides are TGTGCCAGCAGCGTCAGTCAGGGAGTAGGAAACACCATATATTTT.